This T cell receptor beta chain was found in a study of naive and memory T cell subsets. Concerning this clonotype: Its antigen is as yet unknown.

Both TRBC1 and TRBC2 were covered by a beta constant-region primer of two equimolar oligonucleotides. In TCRdb, the UMI-ligation and nested PCR reads were re-called with MiXCR into one record per CDR3 protein. Of about 150,000 distinct CDR3 sequences listed, 15% to 20% are singletons. Study-wide points: Possibly reflecting memory cells re-expressing CD45RA, a few larger clonotypes occurred in naive repertoires, especially CD8. Expression changes during T cell differentiation may affect RNA-based TCR counts.

Sequential positive selection took CD4 T cells first, then CD8 T cells. Sequenced material: naive CD4+ T cells from blood. This receptor was taken from a human donor in good health.

CDR3 DNA: TGCGCCAGCAGCTTGGGAGGTGCGGAGACCCAGTACTTC. It codes for CASSLGGAETQYF. The rearrangement joins TRBV5-1 to TRBJ2-5, with D unclear. The CDR3 has 13 amino acids. Trimming took off 0 bases at V and 5 bases at J, with 8 bases between the two ends. The V gene's germline CDR1 is SGHRS and CDR2 YFSETQ.